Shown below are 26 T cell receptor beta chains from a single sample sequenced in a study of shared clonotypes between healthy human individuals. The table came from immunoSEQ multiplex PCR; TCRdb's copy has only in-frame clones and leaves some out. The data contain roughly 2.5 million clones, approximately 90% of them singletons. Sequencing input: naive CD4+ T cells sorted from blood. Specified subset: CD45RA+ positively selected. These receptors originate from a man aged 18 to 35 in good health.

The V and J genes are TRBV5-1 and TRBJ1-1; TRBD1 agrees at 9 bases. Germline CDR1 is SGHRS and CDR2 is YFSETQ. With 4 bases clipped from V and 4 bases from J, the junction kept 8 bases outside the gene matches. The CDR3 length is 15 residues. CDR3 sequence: CASSASDRGVTEAFF. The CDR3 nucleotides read TGCGCCAGCAGCGCCTCGGACAGGGGAGTCACTGAAGCTTTCTTT. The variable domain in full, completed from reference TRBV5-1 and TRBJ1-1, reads KAGVTQTPRYLIKTRGQQVTLSCSPISGHRSVSWYQQTPGQGLQFLFEYFSETQRNKGNFPGRFSGRQFSNSRSEMNVSTLELGDSALYLCASSASDRGVTEAFFGQGTRLTVV.

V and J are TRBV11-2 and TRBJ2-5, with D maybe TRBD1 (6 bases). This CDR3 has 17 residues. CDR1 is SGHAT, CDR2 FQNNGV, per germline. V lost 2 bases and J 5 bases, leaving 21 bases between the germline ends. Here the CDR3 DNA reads TGTGCCAGCAGCTTAAGGTCAGGGGCAGGGTGGAAGGAGACCCAGTACTTC. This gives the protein CASSLRSGAGWKETQYF.

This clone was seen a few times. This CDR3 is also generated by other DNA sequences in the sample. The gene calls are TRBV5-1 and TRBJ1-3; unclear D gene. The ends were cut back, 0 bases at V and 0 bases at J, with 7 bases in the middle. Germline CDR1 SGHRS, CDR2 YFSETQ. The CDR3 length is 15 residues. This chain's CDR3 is CASSLVGSSGNTIYF. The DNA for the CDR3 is TGCGCCAGCAGCTTGGTTGGCAGCTCTGGAAACACCATATATTTT.

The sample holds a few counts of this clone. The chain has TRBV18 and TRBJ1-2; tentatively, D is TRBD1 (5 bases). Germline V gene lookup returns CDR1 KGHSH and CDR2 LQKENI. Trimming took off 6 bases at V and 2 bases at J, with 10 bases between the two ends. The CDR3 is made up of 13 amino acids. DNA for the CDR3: TGTGCCAGCTCCCTTGAGGGGAACTATGGCTACACCTTC. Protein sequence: CASSLEGNYGYTF. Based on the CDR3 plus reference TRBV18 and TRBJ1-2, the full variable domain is NAGVMQNPRHLVRRRGQEARLRCSPMKGHSHVYWYRQLPEEGLKFMVYLQKENIIDESGMPKERFSAEFPKEGPSILRIQQVVRGDSAAYFCASSLEGNYGYTFGSGTRLTVV.

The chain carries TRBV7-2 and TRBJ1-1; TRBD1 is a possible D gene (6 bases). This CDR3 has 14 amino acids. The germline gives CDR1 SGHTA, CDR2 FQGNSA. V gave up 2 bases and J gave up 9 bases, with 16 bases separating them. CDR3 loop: CASSLFEGDSKAFF. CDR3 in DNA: TGTGCCAGCAGCTTATTCGAGGGGGACTCTAAAGCTTTCTTT. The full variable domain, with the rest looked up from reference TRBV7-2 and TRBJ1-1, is GAGVSQSPSNKVTEKGKDVELRCDPISGHTALYWYRQSLGQGLEFLIYFQGNSAPDKSGLPSDRFSAERTGGSVSTLTIQRTQQEDSAVYLCASSLFEGDSKAFFGQGTRLTVV.

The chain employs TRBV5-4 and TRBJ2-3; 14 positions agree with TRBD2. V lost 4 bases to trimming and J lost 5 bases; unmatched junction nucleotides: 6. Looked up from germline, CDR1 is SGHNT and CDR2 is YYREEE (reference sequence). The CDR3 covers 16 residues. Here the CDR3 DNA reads TGTGCCAGCAGCCAGGGACTAGCGGGGGTGAAAGATACGCAGTATTTT. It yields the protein CASSQGLAGVKDTQYF.

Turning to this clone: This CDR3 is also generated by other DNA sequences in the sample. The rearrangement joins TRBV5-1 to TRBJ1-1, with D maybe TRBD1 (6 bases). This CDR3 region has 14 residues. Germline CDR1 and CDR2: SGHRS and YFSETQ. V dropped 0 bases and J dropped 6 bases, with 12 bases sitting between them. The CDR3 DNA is TGCGCCAGCAGCTTGGGGCAGGGGAGCGCTGAAGCTTTCTTT. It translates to CASSLGQGSAEAFF.

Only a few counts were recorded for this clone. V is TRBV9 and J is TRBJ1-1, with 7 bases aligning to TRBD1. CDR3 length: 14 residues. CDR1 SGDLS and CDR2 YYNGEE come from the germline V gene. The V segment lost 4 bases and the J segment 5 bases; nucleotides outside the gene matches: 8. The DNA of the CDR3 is TGTGCCAGCAGCACCCATGACAGGGTTACTGAAGCTTTCTTT. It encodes CASSTHDRVTEAFF.

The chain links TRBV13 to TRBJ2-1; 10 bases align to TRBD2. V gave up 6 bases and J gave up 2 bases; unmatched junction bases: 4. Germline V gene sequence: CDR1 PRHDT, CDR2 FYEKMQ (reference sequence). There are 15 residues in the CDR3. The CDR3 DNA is TGTGCCAGCAGGTTTAGCGGGGGGACCTACAATGAGCAGTTCTTC. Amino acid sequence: CASRFSGGTYNEQFF.

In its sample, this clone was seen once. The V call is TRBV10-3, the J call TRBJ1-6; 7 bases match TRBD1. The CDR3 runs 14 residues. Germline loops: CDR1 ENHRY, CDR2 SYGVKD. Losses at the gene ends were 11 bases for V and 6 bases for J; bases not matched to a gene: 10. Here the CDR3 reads CAASPSGGNSPLHF. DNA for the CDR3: TGTGCCGCCTCCCCCTCAGGGGGTAATTCACCCCTCCACTTT.

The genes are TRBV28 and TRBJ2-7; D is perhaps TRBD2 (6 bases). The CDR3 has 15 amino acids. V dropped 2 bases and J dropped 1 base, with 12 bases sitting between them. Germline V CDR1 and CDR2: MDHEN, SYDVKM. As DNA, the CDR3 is TGTGCCAGCAGTTTACCGACCGGGACTTCCTACGAGCAGTACTTC. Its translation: CASSLPTGTSYEQYF.

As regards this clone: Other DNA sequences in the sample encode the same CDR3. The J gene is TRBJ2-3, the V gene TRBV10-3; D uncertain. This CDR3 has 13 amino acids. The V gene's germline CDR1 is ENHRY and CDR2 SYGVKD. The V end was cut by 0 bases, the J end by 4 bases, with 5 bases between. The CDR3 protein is CAISESGPDTQYF. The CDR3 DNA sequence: TGTGCCATCAGTGAGTCAGGCCCAGATACGCAGTATTTT.

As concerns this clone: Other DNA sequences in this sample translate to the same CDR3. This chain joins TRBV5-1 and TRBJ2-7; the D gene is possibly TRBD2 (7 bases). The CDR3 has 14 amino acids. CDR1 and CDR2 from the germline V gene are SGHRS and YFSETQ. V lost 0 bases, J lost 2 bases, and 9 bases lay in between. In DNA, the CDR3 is TGCGCCAGCAGCTTGGCGGGGGGCGCCTACGAGCAGTACTTC. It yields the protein CASSLAGGAYEQYF.

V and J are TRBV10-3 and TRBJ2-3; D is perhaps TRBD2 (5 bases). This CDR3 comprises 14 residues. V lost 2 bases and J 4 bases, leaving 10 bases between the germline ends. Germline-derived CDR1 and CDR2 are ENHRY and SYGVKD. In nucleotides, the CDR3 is TGTGCCATCAGTGAGAGGGCTAGCCCAGATACGCAGTATTTT. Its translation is CAISERASPDTQYF.

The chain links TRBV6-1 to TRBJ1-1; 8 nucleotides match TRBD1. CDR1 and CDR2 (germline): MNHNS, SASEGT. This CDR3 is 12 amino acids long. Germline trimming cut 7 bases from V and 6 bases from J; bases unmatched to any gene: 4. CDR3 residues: CASNRGAAEAFF. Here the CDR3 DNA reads TGTGCCAGCAACAGGGGGGCGGCTGAAGCTTTCTTT.

The CDR3 region has the DNA TGTGCCAGCTCACCAGGGGCAACATTGAATGGCTACACCTTC. It codes for CASSPGATLNGYTF. The gene calls are TRBV18 and TRBJ1-2; weak D call: TRBD1 (5 bases). Between the trimmed V and J ends, which lost 2 bases and 6 bases, there was a span of 13 bases. The CDR3 is 14 residues long. Germline V gives CDR1 KGHSH, CDR2 LQKENI.

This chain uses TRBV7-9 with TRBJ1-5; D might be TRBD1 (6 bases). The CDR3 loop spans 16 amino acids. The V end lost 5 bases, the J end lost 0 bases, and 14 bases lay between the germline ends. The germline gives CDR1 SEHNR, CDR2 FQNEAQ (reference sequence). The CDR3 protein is CASSRTTGYSNQPQHF. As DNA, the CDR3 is TGTGCCAGCAGCCGAACTACAGGGTATAGCAATCAGCCCCAGCATTTT.

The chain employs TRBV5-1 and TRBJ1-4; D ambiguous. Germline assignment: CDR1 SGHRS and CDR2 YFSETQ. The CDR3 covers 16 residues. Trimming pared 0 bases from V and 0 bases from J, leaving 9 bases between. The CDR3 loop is CASSLGAAATNEKLFF. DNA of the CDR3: TGCGCCAGCAGCTTGGGCGCAGCCGCAACTAATGAAAAACTGTTTTTT.

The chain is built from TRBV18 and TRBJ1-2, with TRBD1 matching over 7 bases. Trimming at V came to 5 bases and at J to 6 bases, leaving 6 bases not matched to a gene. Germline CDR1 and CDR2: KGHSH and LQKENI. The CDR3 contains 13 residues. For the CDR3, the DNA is TGTGCCAGCTCATCGACAGGGATCGATGGCTACACCTTC. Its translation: CASSSTGIDGYTF.

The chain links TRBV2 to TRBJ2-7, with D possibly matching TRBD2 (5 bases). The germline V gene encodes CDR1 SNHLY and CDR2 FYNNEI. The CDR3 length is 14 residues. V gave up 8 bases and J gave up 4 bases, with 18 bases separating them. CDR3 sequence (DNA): TGTGCCAGCCGACTACCGCCTATGACTTACGAGCAGTACTTC. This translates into CASRLPPMTYEQYF. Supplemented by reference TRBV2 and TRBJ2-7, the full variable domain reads EPEVTQTPSHQVTQMGQEVILRCVPISNHLYFYWYRQILGQKVEFLVSFYNNEISEKSEIFDDQFSVERPDGSNFTLKIRSTKLEDSAMYFCASRLPPMTYEQYFGPGTRLTVT.

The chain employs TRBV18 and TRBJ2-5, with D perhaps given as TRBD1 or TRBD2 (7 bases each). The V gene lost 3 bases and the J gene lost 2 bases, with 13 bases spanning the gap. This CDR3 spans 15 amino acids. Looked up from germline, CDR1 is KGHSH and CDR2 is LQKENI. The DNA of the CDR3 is TGTGCCAGCTCACCCAGGGGGGGTCGACAAGAGACCCAGTACTTC. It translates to CASSPRGGRQETQYF.

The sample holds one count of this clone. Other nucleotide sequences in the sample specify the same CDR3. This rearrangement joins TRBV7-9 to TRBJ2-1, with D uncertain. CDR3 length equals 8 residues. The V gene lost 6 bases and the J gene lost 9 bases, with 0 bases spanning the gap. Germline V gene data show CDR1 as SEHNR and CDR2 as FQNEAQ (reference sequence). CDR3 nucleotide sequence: TGTGCCAGCAGTGAGCAGTTCTTC. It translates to CASSEQFF.

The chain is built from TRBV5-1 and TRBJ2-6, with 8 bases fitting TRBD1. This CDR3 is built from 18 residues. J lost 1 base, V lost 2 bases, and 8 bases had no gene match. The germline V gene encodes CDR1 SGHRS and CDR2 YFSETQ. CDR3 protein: CASSLVGTGFSGANVLTF. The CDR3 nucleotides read TGCGCCAGCAGCTTAGTCGGGACAGGATTTTCTGGGGCCAACGTCCTGACTTTC.

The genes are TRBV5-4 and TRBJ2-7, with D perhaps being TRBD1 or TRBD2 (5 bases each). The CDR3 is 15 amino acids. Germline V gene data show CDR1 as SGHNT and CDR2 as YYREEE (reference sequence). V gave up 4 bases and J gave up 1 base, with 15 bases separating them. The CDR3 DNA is TGTGCCAGCAGCCCCCCGGGGCTGGGGTCCTACGAGCAGTACTTC. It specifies CASSPPGLGSYEQYF.

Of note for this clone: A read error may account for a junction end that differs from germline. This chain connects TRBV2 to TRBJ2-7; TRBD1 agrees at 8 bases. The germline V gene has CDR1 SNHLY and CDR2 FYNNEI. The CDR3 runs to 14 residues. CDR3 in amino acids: CASSEGQGYYEQYF. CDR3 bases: TGTGCCAGCAGCGAAGGACAGGGATACTACGAGCAGTACTTC.

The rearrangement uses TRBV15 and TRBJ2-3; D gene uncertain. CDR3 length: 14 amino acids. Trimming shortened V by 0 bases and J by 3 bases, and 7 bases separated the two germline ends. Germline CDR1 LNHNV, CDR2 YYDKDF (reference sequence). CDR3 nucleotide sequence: TGTGCCACCAGCAGAGATCCGTGGACAGATACGCAGTATTTT. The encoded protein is CATSRDPWTDTQYF. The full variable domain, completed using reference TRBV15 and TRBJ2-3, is DAMVIQNPRYQVTQFGKPVTLSCSQTLNHNVMYWYQQKSSQAPKLLFHYYDKDFNNEADTPDNFQSRRPNTSFCFLDIRSPGLGDTAMYLCATSRDPWTDTQYFGPGTRLTVL.